This T cell receptor (beta chain) is from a study of blood T cell repertoires in COVID-19. Across the whole study: Researchers got acute and convalescent COVID-19 samples from the United States, Italy and Spain. From T cells, B-cell-depleted T cells, or PBMCs came the material, which was cDNA or gDNA.

The V gene lost 3 bases and the J gene lost 10 bases, with 7 bases spanning the gap. CDR1 and CDR2 (germline): GTSNPN, SVGIG (reference sequence). The CDR3 covers 11 residues. Participant-reported clinical history was the basis for cohort assignment. The data were produced by immunoSEQ multiplex PCR, yet TCRdb's version contains in-frame clones alone and is incomplete. This table has 190,000 or so clones, about 87% appearing once. The V gene is TRBV30, the J gene TRBJ1-6; D gene uncertain. This TCR was recovered from a man between 18 and 35 years old with acute COVID-19. The sequencing input was PBMCs or T cells enriched from blood (not recorded which). The DNA of the CDR3 is TGTGCCTGGAGGACCGGGTCACCCCTCCACTTT. Protein sequence: CAWRTGSPLHF.